The 10 T cell receptor beta chains reported below all come from one sample, sequenced in a study of T cell changes during pregnancy in multiple sclerosis. The data were produced by immunoSEQ multiplex PCR, yet TCRdb's version contains in-frame clones alone and is incomplete. The sample yields roughly 84,000 clones, approximately 92% seen once. The material sequenced was peripheral blood, taken in the third trimester of pregnancy. These TCRs come from a female donor in good health, enrolled as a control in a pregnancy study.

The gene calls are TRBV2 and TRBJ2-1; TRBD2 matches at 8 bases. The CDR3 totals 17 residues. The V gene's germline CDR1 is SNHLY and CDR2 FYNNEI. The V segment lost 6 bases and the J segment 7 bases; nucleotides outside the gene matches: 17. CDR3 sequence reads: CASSLGGLALPGNEQFF. Written as DNA, the CDR3 is TGTGCCAGCAGCCTGGGAGGACTAGCCCTCCCGGGAAATGAGCAGTTCTTC.

V usage is TRBV11-1 and J usage is TRBJ2-1; no clear D. Trimming took 2 bases from V and 8 from J, leaving 13 bases between them. Germline V gene sequence: CDR1 SGHAT, CDR2 FQDESV (reference sequence). This CDR3 is 14 amino acids long. CDR3 protein: CASSLKSRGDEQFF. The CDR3 DNA follows: TGTGCCAGCAGCTTAAAGAGCCGCGGCGATGAGCAGTTCTTC.

The CDR3 DNA sequence: TGTGCCAGCATAAGGGGGCGCGGGGAAAAACTGTTTTTT. It yields the protein CASIRGRGEKLFF. The chain carries TRBV2 and TRBJ1-4, with TRBD1 identical over 7 bases. The CDR3 has 13 residues. The ends lost 7 bases at V and 8 bases at J; junction bases unmatched: 7. CDR1 is SNHLY and CDR2 is FYNNEI in the germline V gene.

The chain recombines TRBV10-3 with TRBJ2-7; the D is unclear. Trimming stripped 3 bases from V and 5 bases from J, with 5 bases between. The CDR3 is 11 amino acids. Germline lookup yields CDR1 ENHRY and CDR2 SYGVKD. The CDR3 sequence: CAISDFNEQYF. The CDR3 DNA sequence: TGTGCCATCAGTGATTTCAACGAGCAGTACTTC.

This clone was seen just once. The genes are TRBV19 and TRBJ2-2; 11 nucleotides match TRBD2. The CDR3 consists of 15 residues. Trimming removed 10 bases from V and 7 bases from J; junction bases left unmatched: 11. Germline CDR1 is LNHDA and CDR2 is SQIVND (reference sequence). The CDR3 DNA sequence: TGTGCCACCAAAACTCTAGCGGGAGGTGTCGGGGAGCTGTTTTTT. Translating it yields CATKTLAGGVGELFF.

V and J are TRBV19 and TRBJ2-7; TRBD1 is a possible D gene (6 bases). The germline CDR1 and CDR2 sequences are LNHDA and SQIVND (reference sequence). V shed 3 bases and J shed 0 bases, with 9 bases lying between them. The CDR3 spans 14 residues. The CDR3 reads CASSITGSSYEQYF. CDR3 DNA sequence: TGTGCCAGTAGTATTACAGGGAGCTCCTACGAGCAGTACTTC.

This clone is a singleton in its sample. The chain carries TRBV5-5 and TRBJ2-7; TRBD2 might be the D (6 bases). V was pared by 6 bases and J by 2 bases, with 12 bases between. Germline values: CDR1 SGHKS, CDR2 YYEKEE (reference sequence). This CDR3 has 13 residues. This CDR3 reads CASTHGGTYEQYF. CDR3 nucleotides: TGTGCCAGCACCCACGGGGGTACCTACGAGCAGTACTTC.

This chain connects TRBV19 to TRBJ2-1; 9 nucleotides align to TRBD2. Germline V gives CDR1 LNHDA, CDR2 SQIVND (reference sequence). The CDR3 covers 17 residues. The junction had 18 bases not matched to a gene; V was cut back by 6 bases and J by 9 bases. The CDR3 DNA is TGTGCCAGTAGCACCCCCCGAGGTGGCGGGAGGGACCCTGAGCAGTTCTTC. Its protein product is CASSTPRGGGRDPEQFF.

The J gene is TRBJ1-1, the V gene TRBV5-1; 10 nucleotides line up with TRBD1. The CDR3 covers 15 residues. V trimming: 7 bases; J trimming: 4 bases; junction bases outside the gene matches: 10. CDR1 is SGHRS and CDR2 is YFSETQ in the germline V gene. CDR3 residues: CASSGTGVAVTEAFF. The CDR3 DNA follows: TGCGCCAGCTCCGGGACAGGGGTAGCAGTCACTGAAGCTTTCTTT.

V and J are TRBV27 and TRBJ1-2, with a weak D call TRBD1 (5 bases). Trimming stripped 6 bases from V and 3 bases from J, with 8 bases between. Germline V lookup: CDR1 MNHEY, CDR2 SMNVEV (reference sequence). CDR3 size: 12 residues. The DNA for the CDR3 is TGTGCCAGCAGCGGGGGATACTATGGCTACACCTTC. The encoded protein is CASSGGYYGYTF.